The sequence of this T cell receptor beta chain was determined in a study of T-cell memory formation after mild COVID-19. Findings and limits, study-wide: There was no confirmation that second-wave clones peaking on day 37 were SARS-CoV-2 specific. For contracting clones, CD4+ ones sat mainly in CM and EM, CD8+ in EMRA. CD4/CD8 balance characterized clones contracting day 15 to 85, and CD4+ skew characterized later expanders.

From germline, CDR1 is MNHEY and CDR2 SVGAGI. The CDR3 loop spans 12 amino acids. V was cut by 6 bases and J by 5 bases, with 10 bases left in between. This clonotype was seen more than once but under ten times. Antigen: not known. TCRalpha and TCRbeta libraries used 5'RACE with constant-segment primers and UMIs. MiXCR, applied by TCRdb to the 5' RACE reads, yields one record per CDR3 protein. The table records fewer than 250,000 distinct CDR3 sequences, less than 20% of them present only once. Sequencing was carried out using PBMCs or a T cell subset sorted from them (not recorded which). The receptor's source is an adult woman who had mild COVID-19 (a few samples of this study predate the infection). Cell type and time point are not known. This rearrangement joins TRBV6-5 to TRBJ2-5; no definite D call. As DNA, the CDR3 is TGTGCCAGCAGCCGCAGTACGGAGACCCAGTACTTC. This encodes CASSRSTETQYF.